One and the same sample provided the 10 T cell receptor beta chains below, sequenced in a study of tumour-infiltrating T cells in Burkitt lymphoma. Clones were read by immunoSEQ multiplex PCR, and TCRdb kept only the in-frame ones, dropping some. The table has fewer than 2,000 clones, approximately 15% seen once; the top ten hold approximately 12%. The sequencing sample was made of tumor tissue. These receptors were collected from a human donor with Burkitt lymphoma.

There are a few counts of this clone. The chain recombines TRBV18 with TRBJ2-7; no definite D call. This CDR3 comprises 17 residues. Trimming took off 4 bases at V and 0 bases at J, with 19 bases between the two ends. Germline CDR1 reads KGHSH; CDR2 reads LQKENI. Here the CDR3 reads CASSLLSPAHNSYEQYF. For the CDR3, the DNA is TGTGCCAGCTCACTACTCAGCCCAGCACATAACTCCTACGAGCAGTACTTC. Full variable domain (missing parts from reference TRBV18 and TRBJ2-7): NAGVMQNPRHLVRRRGQEARLRCSPMKGHSHVYWYRQLPEEGLKFMVYLQKENIIDESGMPKERFSAEFPKEGPSILRIQQVVRGDSAAYFCASSLLSPAHNSYEQYFGPGTRLTVT.

The rearrangement uses TRBV5-1 and TRBJ1-4, with D possibly being TRBD1 (5 bases). The V and J ends lost 4 bases and 5 bases respectively, with 15 bases between them. The germline V gene has CDR1 SGHRS and CDR2 YFSETQ. This CDR3 spans 15 amino acids. The CDR3 is CASSASYGANEKLFF. CDR3 DNA: TGCGCCAGCAGCGCATCCTACGGGGCAAATGAAAAACTGTTTTTT.

A few counts support this clone. The chain carries TRBV2 and TRBJ1-4; tentative D call: TRBD1 (5 bases). The germline CDR1 and CDR2 sequences are SNHLY and FYNNEI. V lost 3 bases, J lost 4 bases, and 9 bases lay in between. The CDR3 loop spans 14 amino acids. Here the CDR3 reads CASSEGTSNEKLFF. Here the CDR3 DNA reads TGTGCCAGCAGTGAGGGGACCAGTAATGAAAAACTGTTTTTT.

V gene TRBV18 combines with J gene TRBJ2-7; TRBD1 is a possible D gene (5 bases). CDR1 and CDR2 (germline): KGHSH, LQKENI. The CDR3 has 14 amino acids. The V and J ends lost 3 bases and 2 bases respectively, with 11 bases between them. The CDR3 reads CASSPRQGTYEQYF. In DNA form, the CDR3 reads TGTGCCAGCTCACCCCGGCAGGGTACCTACGAGCAGTACTTC. The whole variable domain, filled in from reference TRBV18 and TRBJ2-7, reads NAGVMQNPRHLVRRRGQEARLRCSPMKGHSHVYWYRQLPEEGLKFMVYLQKENIIDESGMPKERFSAEFPKEGPSILRIQQVVRGDSAAYFCASSPRQGTYEQYFGPGTRLTVT.

This clone was detected only a few times. This CDR3 reads CASSQYGLAGDYEQYF. CDR3 DNA: TGCGCCAGCAGCCAATATGGACTAGCGGGGGACTACGAGCAGTACTTC. The chain uses TRBV4-3 and TRBJ2-7, with 13 bases that match TRBD2. CDR1 is LGHNA and CDR2 is YSLEER in the germline V gene. After removal of 2 bases from V and 3 bases from J, the junction contained 4 bases not matched to a gene. The CDR3 contains 16 residues.

This clone was observed a handful of times. This rearrangement joins TRBV27 to TRBJ2-7; D may correspond to TRBD1 or TRBD2 (5 bases each). Trimming removed 5 bases at V and 9 bases at J, with 17 bases between. This CDR3 is 13 amino acids long. Germline CDR1 and CDR2: MNHEY and SMNVEV (reference sequence). The CDR3 region is CASSIGTTLAQYF. The CDR3 DNA reads as TGTGCCAGCAGTATCGGGACGACCTTGGCGCAGTACTTC.

The table lists this clone with a few counts. V and J are TRBV9 and TRBJ2-6; no definite D call. The CDR3 runs 15 residues. CDR1 and CDR2 (germline): SGDLS, YYNGEE. V gave up 2 bases and J gave up 0 bases, with 6 bases separating them. The CDR3 protein is CASSVEVSGANVLTF. CDR3 nucleotides: TGTGCCAGCAGCGTCGAAGTCTCTGGGGCCAACGTCCTGACTTTC.

The chain links TRBV2 to TRBJ1-5; D is unclear. The CDR3 runs to 12 residues. Trimming left V 7 bases short and J 7 bases short, with 11 bases between. Germline CDR1 reads SNHLY; CDR2 reads FYNNEI. The CDR3 nucleotides read TGTGCCAGCAAAGTAGGCGAACAGCCCCAGCATTTT. Its protein product is CASKVGEQPQHF.

In its sample, this clone is large. The chain recombines TRBV7-9 with TRBJ1-1; D gene unclear. Looked up from germline, CDR1 is SEHNR and CDR2 is FQNEAQ (reference sequence). Deletions cut 3 bases from V and 1 base from J, with 12 bases between. The CDR3 has 15 residues. The CDR3 coding sequence is TGTGCCAGCAGCTTCTCAAGCTATTCGAACACTGAAGCTTTCTTT. This codes for CASSFSSYSNTEAFF.

The chain recombines TRBV11-2 with TRBJ2-3; TRBD2 matches at 10 bases. The J segment lost 6 bases and the V segment lost 5 bases, leaving 8 bases of the junction unmatched. CDR1 and CDR2 (germline): SGHAT, FQNNGV. CDR3 length equals 15 residues. The CDR3 nucleotides read TGTGCCAGCAGCCAAGGGACTAGCGTTGTCGATACGCAGTATTTT. Its translation is CASSQGTSVVDTQYF.